A single sample gave rise to the 10 T cell receptor beta chains below, sequenced in a study of early T cells in non-severe SARS-CoV-2 infection. TCRdb reanalysed the 5' RACE reads using MiXCR and keeps one entry per CDR3 protein. The data hold tens of thousands of distinct CDR3 sequences, with more than 9% observed a single time. Sample: whole blood. The receptors shown here come from an adult who was a healthcare worker with PCR-confirmed SARS-CoV-2 infection or an uninfected control (not recorded which).

The chain couples TRBV29-1 to TRBJ2-1; D possibly matches TRBD1 or TRBD2 (5 bases each). Looked up from germline, CDR1 is SQVTM and CDR2 is ANQGSEA. CDR3 length: 15 residues. The ends were cut back, 7 bases at V and 6 bases at J, with 22 bases in the middle. CDR3 protein: CSAEGPGRNSNEQFF. Here the CDR3 DNA reads TGCAGCGCAGAGGGACCCGGTCGTAATTCCAATGAGCAGTTCTTC.

In its sample, this clonotype was seen many times. The V gene is TRBV20-1, the J gene TRBJ2-4, with D perhaps TRBD2 (5 bases). V shed 3 bases and J shed 6 bases, with 12 bases lying between them. In germline, CDR1 is DFQATT, CDR2 SNEGSKA (reference sequence). The CDR3 consists of 13 residues. As DNA, the CDR3 is TGCAGTGCTAGTCTATCGGCGGGAAACATTCAGTACTTC. Amino acids: CSASLSAGNIQYF.

The chain is built from TRBV7-9 and TRBJ2-3; D may be TRBD1 (5 bases). The CDR3 is 18 residues long. V was cut by 5 bases and J by 0 bases, with 21 bases left in between. Germline CDR1 reads SEHNR; CDR2 reads FQNEAQ (reference sequence). The CDR3 is CASSRRTTTTASTDTQYF. The DNA of the CDR3 is TGTGCCAGCAGCCGACGTACGACAACGACAGCTAGCACAGATACGCAGTATTTT.

This clonotype appeared a few times. This rearrangement joins TRBV9 to TRBJ1-4, with a weak D call TRBD1 (5 bases). Trimming stripped 0 bases from V and 8 bases from J, with 11 bases between. The V gene's germline CDR1 is SGDLS and CDR2 YYNGEE. CDR3 length: 14 amino acids. CDR3 residues: CASSVAGTGEKLFF. CDR3 nucleotides: TGTGCCAGCAGCGTAGCAGGGACGGGCGAAAAACTGTTTTTT.

The chain joins TRBV29-1 to TRBJ2-3; 9 nucleotides line up with TRBD2. The germline V gene has CDR1 SQVTM and CDR2 ANQGSEA. Unmatched junction bases numbered 7, after V lost 3 bases and J lost 3 bases. This CDR3 contains 15 residues. Here the CDR3 DNA reads TGCAGCGTTGATAGGGCTAGCGGGGTGACAGATACGCAGTATTTT. Amino acid sequence: CSVDRASGVTDTQYF.

This clonotype was detected many times. The chain employs TRBV7-2 and TRBJ1-4; D gene ambiguous. CDR3 size: 13 residues. The V gene lost 1 base and the J gene lost 8 bases, with 8 bases spanning the gap. The germline V gene encodes CDR1 SGHTA and CDR2 FQGNSA. The CDR3 reads CASSLVAPEKLFF. CDR3 DNA: TGTGCCAGCAGCTTAGTCGCACCCGAAAAACTGTTTTTT.

This sequence joins TRBV5-1 and TRBJ2-3, with 12 bases lining up with TRBD2. Trimming took 2 bases from V and 4 from J; bases not matched to a gene: 5. This CDR3 region has 16 residues. The V gene's germline CDR1 is SGHRS and CDR2 YFSETQ. CDR3 in amino acids: CASSFLAGGPPDTQYF. CDR3 coding DNA: TGCGCCAGCAGCTTCCTAGCGGGAGGGCCCCCAGATACGCAGTATTTT. Filled out from reference TRBV5-1 and TRBJ2-3, the complete variable domain reads KAGVTQTPRYLIKTRGQQVTLSCSPISGHRSVSWYQQTPGQGLQFLFEYFSETQRNKGNFPGRFSGRQFSNSRSEMNVSTLELGDSALYLCASSFLAGGPPDTQYFGPGTRLTVL.

The J gene is TRBJ2-1, the V gene TRBV11-2, with 8 bases aligning to TRBD1. V was clipped by 3 bases and J by 7 bases; unmatched bases: 2. There are 13 residues in the CDR3. Germline V gives CDR1 SGHAT, CDR2 FQNNGV. CDR3 region: CASSFDRGNEQFF. The CDR3 region has the DNA TGTGCCAGCAGCTTCGACAGGGGAAATGAGCAGTTCTTC. The full variable domain, in which reference TRBV11-2 and TRBJ2-1 provide the parts outside the CDR3, is EAGVAQSPRYKIIEKRQSVAFWCNPISGHATLYWYQQILGQGPKLLIQFQNNGVVDDSQLPKDRFSAERLKGVDSTLKIQPAKLEDSAVYLCASSFDRGNEQFFGPGTRLTVL.

This clonotype was seen ten or more times. The gene calls are TRBV29-1 and TRBJ1-2; no definite D call. Germline CDR1 is SQVTM and CDR2 is ANQGSEA. The CDR3 contains 13 residues. The ends were cut back, 3 bases at V and 4 bases at J, with 12 bases in the middle. The CDR3 here is CSVDKEALYGYTF. In DNA, the CDR3 is TGCAGCGTTGACAAGGAAGCCCTCTATGGCTACACCTTC.

This clonotype was seen at least ten times. The chain uses TRBV7-9 and TRBJ1-1; no clear D. V gave up 2 bases and J gave up 4 bases, with 11 bases separating them. The CDR3 is 14 residues long. Germline V gene sequence: CDR1 SEHNR, CDR2 FQNEAQ (reference sequence). This CDR3 reads CASSLPGGGTEAFF. CDR3 sequence (DNA): TGTGCCAGCAGCTTACCCGGAGGCGGCACTGAAGCTTTCTTT.